This T cell receptor beta chain comes out of a study of shared clonotypes between healthy human individuals. Study-wide findings and caveats: Blood was the only sampled material, and tissue repertoires likely differ.

The CDR3 extends over 14 amino acids. The germline V gene has CDR1 MNHEY and CDR2 SMNVEV (reference sequence). With ten immunoSEQ deep assay plates, unsorted PBMC DNA underwent sequencing. Study processing details: Filtering differed, since immunoSEQ gave only junction sequences and no quality scores. Data came from immunoSEQ multiplex PCR; TCRdb stores just in-frame clones and leaves some out. D and trimming were read from the DNA, whereas the V and J calls and clone size are those reported in that table. The profile covers 520,000 or so clones, with 79% appearing a single time and around 13% taken by the ten largest. This clone was detected a few times. What it binds is not known. An end of the junction differs from the germline gene, which may be a read error. Study donors comprised healthy, HIV-negative adults devoid of recent acute infection or vaccination.

Input material: PBMCs. The chain has TRBV27 and TRBJ1-1; D remains ambiguous. The receptor was derived from a woman aged 40 to 55 in good health. Some clones in this sample may be carry-over from other donors' samples. In nucleotides, the CDR3 is TGTGCCAGCAGTAGCCGGGTCTGGAACCCTGAAGCTTTCTTT. Translating gives CASSSRVWNPEAFF.